A selection of T cell receptor beta chains follows, all from one sample in a study of T-cell reconstitution after alpha-beta-depleted transplantation in children. TCRdb processed the PCR reads anew with MiXCR; each CDR3 protein has one entry. The sample lists fewer than 200,000 distinct CDR3 sequences, more than 6.5% occurring once. The source was PBMCs from the stem cell graft donor, collected from the stem cell graft. These receptors were taken from a human donor who donated a stem cell graft to a child with Wiskott-Aldrich syndrome. CDR3s include the opening cysteine and the closing phenylalanine or tryptophan. The D gene is left open where the match is weak. Clone size is shown for a subset of rows, as once, few, many or a class of expanded clone.

d_call: .
j_call: TRBJ1-2
v_call: TRBV3-1
clone_size: few
cdr3_nt: TGTGCCAGCAGCCAAGCGACAGCCTACACCTTC
cdr3_aa: CASSQATAYTF

d_call: TRBD2
j_call: TRBJ2-7
v_call: TRBV12-3/TRBV12-4
clone_size: many
cdr3_nt: TGTGCCAGCAGTTTAGCTCCGGGGGGCGAGCAGTACTTC
cdr3_aa: CASSLAPGGEQYF

d_call: .
j_call: TRBJ2-2
v_call: TRBV12-3/TRBV12-4
clone_size: many
cdr3_nt: TGTGCCAGCAGTCTCCCCTTTGGTGGCGGGGAGCTGTTTTTT
cdr3_aa: CASSLPFGGGELFF

d_call: .
j_call: TRBJ2-2
v_call: TRBV7-9
clone_size: few
cdr3_nt: TGTGCCAGCAGCTCCTCTTGGGTTCAGCTCACCGGGGAGCTGTTTTTT
cdr3_aa: CASSSSWVQLTGELFF

d_call: .
j_call: TRBJ1-2
v_call: TRBV29-1
clone_size: few
cdr3_nt: TGCAGCGTTGCTTCCGGAGACCATCGCTACACCTTC
cdr3_aa: CSVASGDHRYTF

d_call: TRBD1
j_call: TRBJ2-3
v_call: TRBV5-1
clone_size: many
cdr3_nt: TGCGCCAGCAGCTTTCCACAGGGGCGCACAGATACGCAGTATTTT
cdr3_aa: CASSFPQGRTDTQYF

d_call: .
j_call: TRBJ1-2
v_call: TRBV6-5
clone_size: many
cdr3_nt: TGTGCCAGCAGTTACGGGAGGGCTTCATATGGCTACACCTTC
cdr3_aa: CASSYGRASYGYTF

d_call: TRBD2
j_call: TRBJ2-3
v_call: TRBV5-6
clone_size: few
cdr3_nt: TGTGCCAGCAGCTTGGAGACTAGCGGGGTTCCAGATACGCAGTATTTT
cdr3_aa: CASSLETSGVPDTQYF

d_call: .
j_call: TRBJ2-2
v_call: TRBV12-5
clone_size: many
cdr3_nt: TGTGCTAGTGGTTATGACAGGTTCGGCGGTCCACCGACCGGGGAGCTGTTTTTT
cdr3_aa: CASGYDRFGGPPTGELFF

d_call: .
j_call: TRBJ1-1
v_call: TRBV7-9
clone_size: .
cdr3_nt: TGTGCCAGCAGCTTATCCGCTGAAGCTTTCTTT
cdr3_aa: CASSLSAEAFF

d_call: .
j_call: TRBJ2-7
v_call: TRBV7-6
clone_size: .
cdr3_nt: TGTGCCAGCAGCCCTCCTCCCGGGAGTAATTCCTACGAGCAGTACTTC
cdr3_aa: CASSPPPGSNSYEQYF

d_call: .
j_call: TRBJ2-7
v_call: TRBV11-2
clone_size: few
cdr3_nt: TGTGCCAGCAGCTTTCAAGGACCAGGGAACGAGCAGTACTTC
cdr3_aa: CASSFQGPGNEQYF

d_call: TRBD2
j_call: TRBJ2-1
v_call: TRBV5-1
clone_size: many
cdr3_nt: TGCGCCAGCTCGACCCTAGCGGGGGTATACAATGAGCAGTTCTTC
cdr3_aa: CASSTLAGVYNEQFF

d_call: TRBD1
j_call: TRBJ2-3
v_call: TRBV4-2
clone_size: .
cdr3_nt: TGTGCCAGCAGCCATTATTTGACAGGGGGCTACACAGATACGCAGTATTTT
cdr3_aa: CASSHYLTGGYTDTQYF

d_call: TRBD2
j_call: TRBJ2-1
v_call: TRBV5-1
clone_size: many
cdr3_nt: TGCGCCAGCAGCTTGGCTAGCGGGACCTACAATGAGCAGTTCTTC
cdr3_aa: CASSLASGTYNEQFF

d_call: .
j_call: TRBJ1-1
v_call: TRBV2
clone_size: few
cdr3_nt: TGTGCCAGCAGTATACAGGGAAACACTGAAGCTTTCTTT
cdr3_aa: CASSIQGNTEAFF

d_call: .
j_call: TRBJ2-1
v_call: TRBV7-8
clone_size: few
cdr3_nt: TGTGCCAGCAGCCAAAGCCGGATGATTGAGCAGTTCTTC
cdr3_aa: CASSQSRMIEQFF

d_call: .
j_call: TRBJ2-7
v_call: TRBV6-5
clone_size: few
cdr3_nt: TGTGCCAGCAGTTCTTCCGACAGAAAAGCCTACGAGCAGTACTTC
cdr3_aa: CASSSSDRKAYEQYF

d_call: TRBD2
j_call: TRBJ2-3
v_call: TRBV7-2
clone_size: many
cdr3_nt: TGTGCCAGCAGCTTAGTAGGGACTAGCGGGACAGATACGCAGTATTTT
cdr3_aa: CASSLVGTSGTDTQYF

d_call: TRBD1
j_call: TRBJ2-1
v_call: TRBV20-1
clone_size: many
cdr3_nt: TGCAGTGCTAGAGTCCTACCGGGACAGGGATGGATGTTTGAGCAGTTCTTC
cdr3_aa: CSARVLPGQGWMFEQFF

d_call: .
j_call: TRBJ1-4
v_call: TRBV6-5
clone_size: .
cdr3_nt: TGTGCCAGCAGTTACAAGGGTCTCGGCGATGAAAAACTGTTTTTT
cdr3_aa: CASSYKGLGDEKLFF

d_call: .
j_call: TRBJ1-1
v_call: TRBV7-9
clone_size: .
cdr3_nt: TGTGCCAGCAGCCCCAAGCTAGGGGGAACTGAAGCTTTCTTT
cdr3_aa: CASSPKLGGTEAFF

d_call: .
j_call: TRBJ2-1
v_call: TRBV5-1
clone_size: many
cdr3_nt: TGCGCCAGCAGCTTGGTCCAGGGAGGTTTGGGCGAGCAGTTCTTC
cdr3_aa: CASSLVQGGLGEQFF

d_call: .
j_call: TRBJ1-1
v_call: TRBV6-6
clone_size: many
cdr3_nt: TGTGCCAGCAGTTACTCGGCAGGGACTGAAGCTTTCTTT
cdr3_aa: CASSYSAGTEAFF

d_call: TRBD2
j_call: TRBJ2-1
v_call: TRBV20-1
clone_size: many
cdr3_nt: TGCAGTGCTAGTGGGCTAGCGGGACCCTTGAGCGAGCAGTTCTTC
cdr3_aa: CSASGLAGPLSEQFF

d_call: TRBD2
j_call: TRBJ2-5
v_call: TRBV11-3
clone_size: many
cdr3_nt: TGTGCCAGCAGCTTAGTGGTTCCTAGCGGGGGTGTCCAAGAGACCCAGTACTTC
cdr3_aa: CASSLVVPSGGVQETQYF

d_call: TRBD1
j_call: TRBJ1-2
v_call: TRBV7-4
clone_size: .
cdr3_nt: TGTGCCAGCAGCTCGGACAGGGGGATGAGGGGCTACACCTTC
cdr3_aa: CASSSDRGMRGYTF

d_call: .
j_call: TRBJ1-5
v_call: TRBV6-2/TRBV6-3
clone_size: many
cdr3_nt: TGTGCCAGCAGCCCTCTGTGGGGGAGTTATCAGCCCCAGCATTTT
cdr3_aa: CASSPLWGSYQPQHF

d_call: .
j_call: TRBJ1-1
v_call: TRBV5-6
clone_size: many
cdr3_nt: TGTGCCAGCAGCCCCGGAGAGACTGAAGCTTTCTTT
cdr3_aa: CASSPGETEAFF

d_call: .
j_call: TRBJ1-4
v_call: TRBV12-3/TRBV12-4
clone_size: many
cdr3_nt: TGTGCCAGCAGTTTCAGGGTTAGGGGGGAAAAACTGTTTTTT
cdr3_aa: CASSFRVRGEKLFF

d_call: .
j_call: TRBJ2-1
v_call: TRBV5-6
clone_size: many
cdr3_nt: TGTGCCAGCAGCCTCAGGGTAGCCGACTACAATGAGCAGTTCTTC
cdr3_aa: CASSLRVADYNEQFF

d_call: TRBD1
j_call: TRBJ2-3
v_call: TRBV7-6
clone_size: few
cdr3_nt: TGTGCCAGCAGCCGGGACAGGGGACCAGATACGCAGTATTTT
cdr3_aa: CASSRDRGPDTQYF

d_call: .
j_call: TRBJ2-1
v_call: TRBV5-1
clone_size: few
cdr3_nt: TGCGCCAGCAGCTTGGTGGCGGGGGCCTCCGGGGAGCAGTTCTTC
cdr3_aa: CASSLVAGASGEQFF

d_call: TRBD1
j_call: TRBJ1-4
v_call: TRBV20-1
clone_size: many
cdr3_nt: TGCAGTGCTGGGGAACAGGGGGCGCCGGTAAAACTGTTTTTT
cdr3_aa: CSAGEQGAPVKLFF

d_call: .
j_call: TRBJ1-2
v_call: TRBV4-2
clone_size: .
cdr3_nt: TGTGCCAGCAGCCAAGAACAACAGATGCATGGCTACACCTTC
cdr3_aa: CASSQEQQMHGYTF

d_call: TRBD1
j_call: TRBJ2-1
v_call: TRBV20-1
clone_size: many
cdr3_nt: TGCAGTGCTAGGGACTTCCGGGACAGGGGGTATGAGCAGTTCTTC
cdr3_aa: CSARDFRDRGYEQFF

d_call: .
j_call: TRBJ1-5
v_call: TRBV2
clone_size: .
cdr3_nt: TGTGCCAGCAGTGATTGGTCCCAGCCCCAGCATTTT
cdr3_aa: CASSDWSQPQHF

d_call: .
j_call: TRBJ2-3
v_call: TRBV5-1
clone_size: many
cdr3_nt: TGCGCCAGCAGCTTGGACGGGGTTGGGGCGACAGATACGCAGTATTTT
cdr3_aa: CASSLDGVGATDTQYF